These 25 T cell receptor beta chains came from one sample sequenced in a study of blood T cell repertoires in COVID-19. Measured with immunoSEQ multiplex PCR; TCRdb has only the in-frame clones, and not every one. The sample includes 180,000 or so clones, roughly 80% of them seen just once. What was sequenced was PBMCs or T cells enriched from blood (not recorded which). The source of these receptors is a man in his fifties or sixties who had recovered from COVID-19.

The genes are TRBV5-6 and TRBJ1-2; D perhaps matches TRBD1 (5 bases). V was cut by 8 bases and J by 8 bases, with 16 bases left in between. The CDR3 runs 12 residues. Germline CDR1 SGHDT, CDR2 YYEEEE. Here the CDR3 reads CASSGSPDGYTF. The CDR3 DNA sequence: TGTGCCAGTTCAGGGTCGCCTGACGGCTACACCTTC.

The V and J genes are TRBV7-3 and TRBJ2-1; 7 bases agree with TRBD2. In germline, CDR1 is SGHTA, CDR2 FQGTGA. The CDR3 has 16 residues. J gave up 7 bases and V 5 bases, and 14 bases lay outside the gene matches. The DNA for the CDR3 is TGTGCCAGCAGCGCCAACCGGGGAGGGCGTACTAATGAGCAGTTCTTC. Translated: CASSANRGGRTNEQFF.

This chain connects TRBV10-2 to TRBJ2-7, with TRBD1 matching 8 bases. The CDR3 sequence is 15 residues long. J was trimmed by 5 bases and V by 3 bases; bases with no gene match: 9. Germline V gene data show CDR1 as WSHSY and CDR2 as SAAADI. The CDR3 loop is CASSDHRPTGDEQYF. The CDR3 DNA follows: TGCGCCAGCAGTGACCATCGCCCGACAGGGGACGAGCAGTACTTC.

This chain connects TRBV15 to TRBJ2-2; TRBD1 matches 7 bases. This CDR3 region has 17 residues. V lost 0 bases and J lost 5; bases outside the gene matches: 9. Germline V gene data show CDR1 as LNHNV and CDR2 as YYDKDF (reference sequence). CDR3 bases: TGTGCCACCAGCAGAGATTTAGACAGGGTGATAACCGGGGAGCTGTTTTTT. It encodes CATSRDLDRVITGELFF.

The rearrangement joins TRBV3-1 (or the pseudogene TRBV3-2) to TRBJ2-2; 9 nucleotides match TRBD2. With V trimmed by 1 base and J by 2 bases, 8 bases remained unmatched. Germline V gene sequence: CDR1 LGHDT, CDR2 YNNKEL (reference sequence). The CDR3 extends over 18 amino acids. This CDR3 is CASSQAPSGRPNTGELFF. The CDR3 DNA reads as TGTGCCAGCAGCCAAGCCCCCAGCGGGAGGCCCAACACCGGGGAGCTGTTTTTT.

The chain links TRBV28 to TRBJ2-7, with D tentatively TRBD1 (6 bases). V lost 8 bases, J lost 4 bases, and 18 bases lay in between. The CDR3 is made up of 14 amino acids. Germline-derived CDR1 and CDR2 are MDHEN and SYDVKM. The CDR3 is CASFRQGQQYEQYF. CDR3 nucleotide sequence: TGTGCCAGCTTCAGGCAGGGGCAGCAGTACGAGCAGTACTTC.

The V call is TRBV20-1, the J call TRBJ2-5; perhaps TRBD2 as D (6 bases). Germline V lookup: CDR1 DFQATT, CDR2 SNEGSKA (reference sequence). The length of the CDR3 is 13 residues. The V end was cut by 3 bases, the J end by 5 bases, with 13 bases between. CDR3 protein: CSASRGARETQYF. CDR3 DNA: TGCAGTGCTAGTCGCGGGGCCCGGGAGACCCAGTACTTC.

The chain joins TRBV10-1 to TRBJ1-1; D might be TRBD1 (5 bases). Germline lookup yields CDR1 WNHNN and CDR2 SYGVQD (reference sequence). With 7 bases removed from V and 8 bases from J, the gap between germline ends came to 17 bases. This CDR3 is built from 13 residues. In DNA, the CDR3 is TGCGCCAGCATCCCCCAGGGTAAAATAGAAGCTTTCTTT. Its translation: CASIPQGKIEAFF.

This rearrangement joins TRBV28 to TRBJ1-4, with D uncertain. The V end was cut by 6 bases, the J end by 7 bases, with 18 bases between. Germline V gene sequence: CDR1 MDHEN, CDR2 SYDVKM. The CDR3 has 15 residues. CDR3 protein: CASSRPAPRSEKLFF. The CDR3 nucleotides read TGTGCCAGCAGCCGCCCGGCGCCCCGGAGTGAAAAACTGTTTTTT.

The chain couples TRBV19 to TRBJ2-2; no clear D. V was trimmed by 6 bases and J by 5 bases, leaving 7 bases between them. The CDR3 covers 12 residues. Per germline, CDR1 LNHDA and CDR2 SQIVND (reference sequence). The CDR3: CASRMRTGELFF. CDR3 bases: TGTGCCAGTAGAATGAGAACCGGGGAGCTGTTTTTT.

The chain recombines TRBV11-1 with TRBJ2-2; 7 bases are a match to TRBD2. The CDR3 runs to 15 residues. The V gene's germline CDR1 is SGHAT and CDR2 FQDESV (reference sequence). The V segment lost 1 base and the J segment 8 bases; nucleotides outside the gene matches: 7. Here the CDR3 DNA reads TGTGCCAGCAGCTTAGGGAACCGCGGGAGTGGGGAGCTGTTTTTT. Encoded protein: CASSLGNRGSGELFF.

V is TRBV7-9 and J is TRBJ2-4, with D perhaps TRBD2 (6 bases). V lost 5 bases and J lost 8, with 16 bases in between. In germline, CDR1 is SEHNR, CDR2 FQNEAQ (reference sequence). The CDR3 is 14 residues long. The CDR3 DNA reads TGTGCCAGCAGCAAAGCCGGGACTTCGGACATTCAGTACTTC. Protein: CASSKAGTSDIQYF.

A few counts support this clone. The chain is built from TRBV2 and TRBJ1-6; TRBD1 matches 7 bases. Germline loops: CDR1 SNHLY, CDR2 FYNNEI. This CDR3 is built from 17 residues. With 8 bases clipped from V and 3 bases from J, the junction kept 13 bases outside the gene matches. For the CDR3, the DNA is TGTGCCAGCCGGACAGACAGGGAAAACTACTATAATTCACCCCTCCACTTT. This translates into CASRTDRENYYNSPLHF.

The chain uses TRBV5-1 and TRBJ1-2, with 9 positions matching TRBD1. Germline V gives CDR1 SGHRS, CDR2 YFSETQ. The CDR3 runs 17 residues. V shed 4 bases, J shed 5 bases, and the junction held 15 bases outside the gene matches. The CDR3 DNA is TGCGCCAGCAGCGCCACAGGGGGCCCAGAACGATCATATGGCTACACCTTC. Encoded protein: CASSATGGPERSYGYTF.

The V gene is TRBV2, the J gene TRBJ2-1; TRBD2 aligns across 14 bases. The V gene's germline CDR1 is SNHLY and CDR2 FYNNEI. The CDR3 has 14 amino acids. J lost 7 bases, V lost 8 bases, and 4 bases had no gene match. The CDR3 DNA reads TGTGCCAGCCACGGGACTAGCGGGAGTAATGAGCAGTTCTTC. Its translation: CASHGTSGSNEQFF.

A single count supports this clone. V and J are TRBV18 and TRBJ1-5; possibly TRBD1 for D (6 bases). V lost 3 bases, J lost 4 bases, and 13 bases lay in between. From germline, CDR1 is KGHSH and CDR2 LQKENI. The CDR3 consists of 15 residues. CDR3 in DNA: TGTGCCAGCTCACCCCAAAAACAGGGAAATCAGCCCCAGCATTTT. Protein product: CASSPQKQGNQPQHF. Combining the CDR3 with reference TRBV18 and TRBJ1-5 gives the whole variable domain NAGVMQNPRHLVRRRGQEARLRCSPMKGHSHVYWYRQLPEEGLKFMVYLQKENIIDESGMPKERFSAEFPKEGPSILRIQQVVRGDSAAYFCASSPQKQGNQPQHFGDGTRLSIL.

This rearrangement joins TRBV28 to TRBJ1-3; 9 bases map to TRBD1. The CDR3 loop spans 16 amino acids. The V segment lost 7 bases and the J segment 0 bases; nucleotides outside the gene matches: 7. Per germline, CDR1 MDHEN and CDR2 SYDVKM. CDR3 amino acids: CASTVQGAISGNTIYF. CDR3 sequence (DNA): TGTGCCAGCACCGTACAGGGGGCCATCTCTGGAAACACCATATATTTT.

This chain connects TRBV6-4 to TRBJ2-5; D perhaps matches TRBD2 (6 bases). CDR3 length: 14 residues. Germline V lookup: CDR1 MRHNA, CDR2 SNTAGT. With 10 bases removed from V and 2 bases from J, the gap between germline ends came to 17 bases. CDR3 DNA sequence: TGTGCCACCAAAGGGACTTTCCTTCAAGAGACCCAGTACTTC. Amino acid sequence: CATKGTFLQETQYF.

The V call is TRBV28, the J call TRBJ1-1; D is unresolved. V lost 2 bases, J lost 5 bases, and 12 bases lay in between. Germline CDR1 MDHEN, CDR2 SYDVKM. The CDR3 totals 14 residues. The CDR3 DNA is TGTGCCAGCAGTTTAGGTGGGGAGGGTACTGAAGCTTTCTTT. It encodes CASSLGGEGTEAFF.

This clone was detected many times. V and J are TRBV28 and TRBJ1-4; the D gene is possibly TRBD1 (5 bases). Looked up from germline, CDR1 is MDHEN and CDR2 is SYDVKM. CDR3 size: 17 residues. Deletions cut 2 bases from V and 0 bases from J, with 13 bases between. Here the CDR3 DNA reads TGTGCCAGCAGTTTACAGGGTTTAGCTGCAACTAATGAAAAACTGTTTTTT. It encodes CASSLQGLAATNEKLFF. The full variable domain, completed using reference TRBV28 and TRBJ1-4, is DVKVTQSSRYLVKRTGEKVFLECVQDMDHENMFWYRQDPGLGLRLIYFSYDVKMKEKGDIPEGYSVSREKKERFSLILESASTNQTSMYLCASSLQGLAATNEKLFFGSGTQLSVL.

The CDR3 protein is CASSWGGAETQYF. CDR3 nucleotides: TGTGCCAGCAGTTGGGGGGGGGCAGAGACCCAGTACTTC. V and J are TRBV6-6 and TRBJ2-5, with D possibly being TRBD2 (7 bases). CDR3 size: 13 residues. Germline CDR1 is MNHNY and CDR2 is SVGAGI (reference sequence). V lost 4 bases, J lost 4 bases, and 10 bases lay in between.

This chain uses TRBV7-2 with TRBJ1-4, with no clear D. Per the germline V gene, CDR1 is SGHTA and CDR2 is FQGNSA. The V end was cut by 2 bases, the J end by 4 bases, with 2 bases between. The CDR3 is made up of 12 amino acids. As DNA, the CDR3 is TGTGCCAGCAGCTTACTTAATGAAAAACTGTTTTTT. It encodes CASSLLNEKLFF.

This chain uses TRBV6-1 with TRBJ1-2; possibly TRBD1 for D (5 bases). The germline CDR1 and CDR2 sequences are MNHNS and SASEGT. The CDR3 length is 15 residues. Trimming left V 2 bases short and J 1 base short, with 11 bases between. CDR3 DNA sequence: TGTGCCAGCAGTGAAACTCCAGGGTTTAACTATGGCTACACCTTC. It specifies CASSETPGFNYGYTF.

The CDR3 region has the DNA TGTGCCAGTAGTCAAACTAGCACCCCTGGGGAGACCCAGTACTTC. Translated: CASSQTSTPGETQYF. The chain uses TRBV19 and TRBJ2-5; possibly TRBD2 for D (6 bases). Germline values: CDR1 LNHDA, CDR2 SQIVND (reference sequence). Trimming left V 5 bases short and J 5 bases short, with 18 bases between. The CDR3 is 15 residues long.

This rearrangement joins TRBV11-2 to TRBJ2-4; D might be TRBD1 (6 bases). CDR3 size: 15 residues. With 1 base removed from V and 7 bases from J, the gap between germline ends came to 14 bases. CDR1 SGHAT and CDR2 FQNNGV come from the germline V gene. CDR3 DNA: TGTGCCAGCAGCTTAGGAACAGGGTCGTCGAACATTCAGTACTTC. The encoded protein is CASSLGTGSSNIQYF. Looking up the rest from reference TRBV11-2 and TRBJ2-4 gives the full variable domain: EAGVAQSPRYKIIEKRQSVAFWCNPISGHATLYWYQQILGQGPKLLIQFQNNGVVDDSQLPKDRFSAERLKGVDSTLKIQPAKLEDSAVYLCASSLGTGSSNIQYFGAGTRLSVL.